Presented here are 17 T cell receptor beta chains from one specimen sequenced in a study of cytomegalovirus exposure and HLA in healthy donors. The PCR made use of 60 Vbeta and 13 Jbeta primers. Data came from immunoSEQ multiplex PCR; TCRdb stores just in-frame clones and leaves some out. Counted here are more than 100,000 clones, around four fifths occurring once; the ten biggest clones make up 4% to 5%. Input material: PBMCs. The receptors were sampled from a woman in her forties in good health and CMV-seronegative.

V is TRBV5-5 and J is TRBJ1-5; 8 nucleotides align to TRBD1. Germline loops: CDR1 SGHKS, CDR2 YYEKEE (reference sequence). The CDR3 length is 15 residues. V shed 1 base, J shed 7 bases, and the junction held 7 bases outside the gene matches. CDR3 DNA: TGTGCCAGCAGCTTGAACAGGGGGTCCGAACAGCCCCAGCATTTT. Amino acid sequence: CASSLNRGSEQPQHF.

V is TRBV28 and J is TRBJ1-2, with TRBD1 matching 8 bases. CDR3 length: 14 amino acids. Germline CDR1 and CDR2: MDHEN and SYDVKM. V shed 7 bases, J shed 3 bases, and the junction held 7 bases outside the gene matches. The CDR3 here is CASTPGGSDYGYTF. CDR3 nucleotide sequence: TGTGCCAGCACACCAGGGGGCAGTGACTATGGCTACACCTTC.

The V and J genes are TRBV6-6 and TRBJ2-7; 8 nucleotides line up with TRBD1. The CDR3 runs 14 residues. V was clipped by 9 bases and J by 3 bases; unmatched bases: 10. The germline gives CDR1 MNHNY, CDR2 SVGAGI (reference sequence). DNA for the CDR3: TGTGCCAGTTTTTCCGACAGGGGCCACTACGAGCAGTACTTC. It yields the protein CASFSDRGHYEQYF.

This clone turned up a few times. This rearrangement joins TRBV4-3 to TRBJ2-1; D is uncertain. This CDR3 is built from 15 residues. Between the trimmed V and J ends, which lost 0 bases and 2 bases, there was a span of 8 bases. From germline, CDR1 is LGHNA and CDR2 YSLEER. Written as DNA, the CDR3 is TGCGCCAGCAGCCAAGATCTGAGCGCCTACAATGAGCAGTTCTTC. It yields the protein CASSQDLSAYNEQFF.

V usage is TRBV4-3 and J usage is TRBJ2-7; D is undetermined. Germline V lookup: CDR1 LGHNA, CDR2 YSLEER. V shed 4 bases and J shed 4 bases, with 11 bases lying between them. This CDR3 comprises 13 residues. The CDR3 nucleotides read TGCGCCAGCAGCCCCGCTACAGATTACGAGCAGTACTTC. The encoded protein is CASSPATDYEQYF.

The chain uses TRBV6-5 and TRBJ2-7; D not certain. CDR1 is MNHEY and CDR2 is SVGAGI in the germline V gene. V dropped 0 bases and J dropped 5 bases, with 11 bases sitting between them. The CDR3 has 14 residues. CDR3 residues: CASSYSRWVHEQYF. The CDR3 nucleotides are TGTGCCAGCAGTTACTCGCGGTGGGTCCACGAGCAGTACTTC.

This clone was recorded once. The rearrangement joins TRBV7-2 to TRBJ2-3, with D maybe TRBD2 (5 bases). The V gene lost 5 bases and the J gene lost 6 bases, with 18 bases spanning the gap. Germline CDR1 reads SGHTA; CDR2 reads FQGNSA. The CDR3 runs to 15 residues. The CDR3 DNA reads TGTGCCAGCAGCCCGATGGCGCCGGGGTGGGATACGCAGTATTTT. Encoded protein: CASSPMAPGWDTQYF.

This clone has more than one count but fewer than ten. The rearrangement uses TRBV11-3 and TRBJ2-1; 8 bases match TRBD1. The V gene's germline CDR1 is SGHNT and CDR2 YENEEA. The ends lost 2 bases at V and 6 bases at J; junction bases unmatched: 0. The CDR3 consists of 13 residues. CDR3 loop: CASSLTGGNEQFF. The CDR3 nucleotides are TGTGCCAGCAGCTTAACAGGGGGCAATGAGCAGTTCTTC.

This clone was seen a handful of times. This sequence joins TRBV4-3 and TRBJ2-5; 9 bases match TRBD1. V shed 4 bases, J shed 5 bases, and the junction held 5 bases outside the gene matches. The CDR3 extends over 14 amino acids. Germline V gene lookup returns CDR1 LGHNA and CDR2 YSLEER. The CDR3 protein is CASSRTGGGETQYF. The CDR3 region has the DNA TGCGCCAGCAGCCGTACAGGGGGCGGGGAGACCCAGTACTTC.

DNA of the CDR3: TGCGCCAGCAACCAGGGGGCGAACACTGAAGCTTTCTTT. As protein: CASNQGANTEAFF. The V and J genes are TRBV5-1 and TRBJ1-1, with 8 bases that match TRBD1. V lost 6 bases, J lost 1 base, and 2 bases stayed unmatched. Germline values: CDR1 SGHRS, CDR2 YFSETQ. The CDR3 runs to 13 residues.

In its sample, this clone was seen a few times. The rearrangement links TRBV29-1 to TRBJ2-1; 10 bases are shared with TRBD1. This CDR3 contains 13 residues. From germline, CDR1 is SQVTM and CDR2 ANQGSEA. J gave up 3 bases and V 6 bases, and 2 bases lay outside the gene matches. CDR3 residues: CSVGQGDYNEQFF. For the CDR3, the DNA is TGCAGCGTCGGACAGGGGGACTACAATGAGCAGTTCTTC.

CDR3 DNA: TGTGCCAGTAGTACGGACAGGACTTCCGATGGCAATCAGCCCCAGCATTTT. As protein: CASSTDRTSDGNQPQHF. The gene calls are TRBV19 and TRBJ1-5; 7 bases are shared with TRBD1. The CDR3 totals 17 residues. The trim removed 4 bases at V and 2 bases at J, leaving 11 bases unmatched. The germline V gene encodes CDR1 LNHDA and CDR2 SQIVND (reference sequence).

CDR3 sequence: CASSFSGGWTGELFF. For the CDR3, the DNA is TGCGCCAGCAGCTTCTCCGGGGGGTGGACCGGGGAGCTGTTTTTT. V is TRBV5-1 and J is TRBJ2-2; TRBD2 agrees at 7 bases. The V and J ends lost 2 bases and 5 bases, in that order; junction bases with no gene match: 6. CDR1 and CDR2 from the germline V gene are SGHRS and YFSETQ. The CDR3 is 15 amino acids. Supplemented by reference TRBV5-1 and TRBJ2-2, the full variable domain reads KAGVTQTPRYLIKTRGQQVTLSCSPISGHRSVSWYQQTPGQGLQFLFEYFSETQRNKGNFPGRFSGRQFSNSRSEMNVSTLELGDSALYLCASSFSGGWTGELFFGEGSRLTVL.

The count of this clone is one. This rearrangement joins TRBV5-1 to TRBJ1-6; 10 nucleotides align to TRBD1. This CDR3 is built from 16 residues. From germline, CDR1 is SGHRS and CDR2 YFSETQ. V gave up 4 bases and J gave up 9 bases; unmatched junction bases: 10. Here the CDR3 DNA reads TGCGCCAGCAGCAGGACAGGGGGAGGAGGAATTTCACCCCTCCACTTT. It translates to CASSRTGGGGISPLHF.

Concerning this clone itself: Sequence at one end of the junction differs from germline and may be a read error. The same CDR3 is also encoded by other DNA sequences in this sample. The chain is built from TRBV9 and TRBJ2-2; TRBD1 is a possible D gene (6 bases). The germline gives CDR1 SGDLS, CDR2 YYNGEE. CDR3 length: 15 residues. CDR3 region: CASSVEFGDTGELFF. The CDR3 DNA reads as TGTGCCAGCAGCGTAGAATTCGGGGACACCGGGGAGCTGTTCTTT.

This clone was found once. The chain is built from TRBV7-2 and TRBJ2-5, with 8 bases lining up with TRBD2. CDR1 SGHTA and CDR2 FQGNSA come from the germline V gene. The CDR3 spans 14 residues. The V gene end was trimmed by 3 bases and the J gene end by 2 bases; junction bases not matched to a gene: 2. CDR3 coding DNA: TGTGCCAGCAGCTTGCGGGGGGCGCAAGAGACCCAGTACTTC. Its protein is CASSLRGAQETQYF.

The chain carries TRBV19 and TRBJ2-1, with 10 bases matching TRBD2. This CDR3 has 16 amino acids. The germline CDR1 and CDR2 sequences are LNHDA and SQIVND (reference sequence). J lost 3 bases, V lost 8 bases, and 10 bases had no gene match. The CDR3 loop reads CASGGRVAGGYNEQFF. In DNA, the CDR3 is TGTGCCAGTGGGGGTCGGGTAGCGGGGGGCTACAATGAGCAGTTCTTC.